The rows below give T cell receptor beta chains drawn from one sample of a study of PD-L1 blockade in urothelial cancer. The table came from immunoSEQ multiplex PCR; TCRdb's copy has only in-frame clones and leaves some out. The data show over 100,000 clones, with around 93% seen just once and about 4% held by the top ten. This specimen consisted of PBMCs, obtained around atezolizumab (anti-PD-L1) treatment. These receptor sequences come from a man between 60 and 75 years old with urothelial cancer. CDR3s include the opening cysteine and the closing phenylalanine or tryptophan. The D gene is left open where the match is weak. The size entry is marked missing in some rows and otherwise reads once, few, many or a size class.

V gene	clone size	D gene	J gene	CDR3 protein	CDR3 DNA
TRBV7-2	-	-	TRBJ1-2	CASSLAEGVGYGYTF	TGTGCCAGCAGCTTAGCGGAGGGTGTGGGCTATGGCTACACCTTC
TRBV7-2	-	TRBD2	TRBJ2-1	CASSLAASGSYNEQFF	TGTGCCAGCAGCTTAGCGGCTAGCGGCTCCTACAATGAGCAGTTCTTC
TRBV10-2	-	TRBD1	TRBJ2-7	CASSESGQGREQYF	TGCGCCAGCAGTGAGTCGGGACAGGGTCGCGAGCAGTACTTC
TRBV28	once	-	TRBJ1-2	CASSEGVGIYGYTF	TGTGCCAGCAGCGAGGGCGTGGGAATCTATGGCTACACCTTC
TRBV7-2	-	-	TRBJ2-1	CASNSHGYEQFF	TGTGCCAGCAACTCCCACGGGTATGAGCAGTTCTTC
TRBV4-1	-	TRBD2	TRBJ2-5	CASRRGLAFQETQYF	TGCGCCAGCAGGAGAGGACTAGCCTTCCAAGAGACCCAGTACTTC
TRBV7-2	few	-	TRBJ1-5	CASSLAPYGRGYQPQHF	TGTGCCAGCAGCTTAGCCCCTTACGGGAGGGGTTATCAGCCCCAGCATTTT
TRBV5-6	few	-	TRBJ1-6	CASSLAGKVYSPLHF	TGTGCCAGCAGCTTGGCCGGGAAGGTTTACTCACCCCTCCACTTT
TRBV4-3	-	-	TRBJ1-1	CASSQGGQRYTEAFF	TGCGCCAGCAGCCAAGGAGGACAGAGGTACACTGAAGCTTTCTTT
TRBV6-5	-	-	TRBJ2-2	CATGRGNTGELFF	TGTGCCACTGGGCGGGGGAACACCGGGGAGCTGTTTTTT
TRBV19	-	-	TRBJ1-1	CASSSKINTEAFF	TGTGCCAGTAGTTCCAAAATTAACACTGAAGCTTTCTTT
TRBV7-9	-	TRBD2	TRBJ2-2	CASGGTSGPGELFF	TGTGCCAGCGGGGGGACTAGCGGACCCGGGGAGCTGTTTTTT
TRBV9	-	-	TRBJ2-7	CASSATREHEQYF	TGTGCCAGCAGCGCGACAAGGGAGCACGAGCAGTACTTC
TRBV4-1	-	-	TRBJ2-5	CASSQVGGTVETQYF	TGCGCCAGCAGCCAAGTAGGCGGGACAGTTGAGACCCAGTACTTC
TRBV7-9	-	-	TRBJ1-3	CASSSQIPQYTIYF	TGTGCCAGCAGCTCCCAAATTCCTCAGTACACCATATATTTT
TRBV19	-	-	TRBJ1-2	CASSRGGSNYGYTF	TGTGCCAGTAGTCGGGGTGGGAGCAACTATGGCTACACCTTC
TRBV5-4	-	TRBD2	TRBJ2-7	CASSPQTSGYEQYF	TGTGCCAGCAGCCCTCAGACTAGCGGGTACGAGCAGTACTTC
TRBV19	-	-	TRBJ2-3	CASSEVGGTQYF	TGTGCCAGTAGTGAAGTGGGAGGTACGCAGTATTTT
TRBV10-1	once	TRBD1	TRBJ2-1	CASSGQGHRISYNEQFF	TGCGCCAGCAGTGGACAGGGACACCGTATCTCCTACAATGAGCAGTTCTTC
TRBV2	-	-	TRBJ2-1	CASSEGLFNEQFF	TGTGCCAGCAGTGAAGGACTATTCAATGAGCAGTTCTTC
TRBV10-3	-	TRBD2	TRBJ2-5	CAISYGLAGGVSGETQYF	TGTGCCATCAGCTACGGACTAGCGGGGGGGGTTTCCGGAGAGACCCAGTACTTC
TRBV28	-	-	TRBJ2-1	CASRGAAGTYNEQFF	TGTGCCAGCAGAGGGGCGGCGGGGACCTACAATGAGCAGTTCTTC
TRBV5-1	-	-	TRBJ1-2	CASSLGTGTYGYTF	TGCGCCAGCAGCTTGGGAACAGGAACTTATGGCTACACCTTC
TRBV15	-	-	TRBJ2-2	CATSRDLGELFF	TGTGCCACCAGCAGAGATCTTGGGGAGCTGTTTTTT
TRBV7-8	-	TRBD2	TRBJ2-5	CASSLMGGRVETQYF	TGTGCCAGCAGCTTAATGGGCGGGAGAGTAGAGACCCAGTACTTC
TRBV14	-	TRBD1	TRBJ1-2	CASSYDREHGYTF	TGTGCCAGCAGTTACGACAGGGAGCATGGCTACACCTTC
TRBV5-1	-	TRBD2	TRBJ2-1	CASSPGGLARNEQFF	TGCGCCAGCAGCCCGGGGGGACTAGCTCGGAATGAGCAGTTCTTC
TRBV4-3	-	TRBD2	TRBJ2-2	CASSHTGASGRDGELFF	TGCGCCAGCAGCCATACGGGAGCTAGCGGGAGAGACGGGGAGCTGTTTTTT
TRBV5-4	-	TRBD1	TRBJ1-1	CASRHRGNGTEAFF	TGTGCCAGCAGACACAGGGGGAATGGGACTGAAGCTTTCTTT
TRBV5-1	-	TRBD2	TRBJ2-1	CASSLTSGGSYNEQFF	TGCGCCAGCAGCCTTACTAGCGGGGGCTCCTACAATGAGCAGTTCTTC
TRBV18	-	-	TRBJ2-5	CASSPPSGETQYF	TGTGCCAGCTCACCACCGTCAGGGGAGACCCAGTACTTC
TRBV5-1	once	TRBD1	TRBJ2-7	CASSLGQGYYEQYF	TGCGCCAGCAGCCTCGGACAGGGCTACTACGAGCAGTACTTC
TRBV2	-	TRBD2	TRBJ2-3	CASSELAGVYTQYF	TGTGCCAGCAGTGAACTAGCGGGGGTCTATACGCAGTATTTT
TRBV30	-	-	TRBJ1-2	CAWSATSGGYGYTF	TGTGCCTGGAGTGCGACGTCGGGGGGCTATGGCTACACCTTC
TRBV19	-	TRBD2	TRBJ2-1	CASSTPPAAGPQGEQFF	TGTGCCAGTAGTACCCCCCCAGCAGCGGGACCCCAAGGTGAGCAGTTCTTC